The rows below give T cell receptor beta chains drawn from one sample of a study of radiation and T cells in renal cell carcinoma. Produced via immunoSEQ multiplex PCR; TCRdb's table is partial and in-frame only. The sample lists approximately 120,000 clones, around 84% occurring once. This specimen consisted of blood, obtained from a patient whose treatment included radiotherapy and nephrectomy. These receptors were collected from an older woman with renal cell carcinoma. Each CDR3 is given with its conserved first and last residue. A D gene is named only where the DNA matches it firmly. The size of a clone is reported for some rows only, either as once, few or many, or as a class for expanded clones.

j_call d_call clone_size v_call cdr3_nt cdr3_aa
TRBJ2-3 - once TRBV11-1 TGTGCCACCTCAACGGATACGCAGTATTTT CATSTDTQYF
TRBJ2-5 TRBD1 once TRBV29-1 TGCAGCGTTGGGGGAACCCCACAGGGGGAGACCCAGTACTTC CSVGGTPQGETQYF
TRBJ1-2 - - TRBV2 TGTGCCAGCAGTGCTTCTTCGGGGCCCCCTAACTATGGCTACACCTTC CASSASSGPPNYGYTF
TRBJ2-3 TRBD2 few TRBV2 TGTGCCAGCAAGTTCAGGGTAGCGGGTACAGATACGCAGTATTTT CASKFRVAGTDTQYF
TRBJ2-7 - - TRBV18 TGTGCCAGCTCACCCCCTCTCCACAGCTACGAGCAGTACTTC CASSPPLHSYEQYF
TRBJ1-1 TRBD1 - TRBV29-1 TGCAGCGTTGATAGGGACAGGGGAACTGAAGCTTTCTTT CSVDRDRGTEAFF
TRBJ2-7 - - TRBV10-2 TGCGCCAGCAGTAAAGGTGGGAGCTCCTACGAGCAGTACTTC CASSKGGSSYEQYF
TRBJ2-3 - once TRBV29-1 TGCAGCGCCAGTTCAACTACAGGGTATGGTACCACAGATACGCAGTATTTT CSASSTTGYGTTDTQYF
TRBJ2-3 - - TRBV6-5 TGTGCCAGCAGTTACAGAGGGGGAACTAGCACAGATACGCAGTATTTT CASSYRGGTSTDTQYF
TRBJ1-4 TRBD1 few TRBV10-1 TGCGCCAGCAGTGGGGACAGGGAACGAACTAATGAAAAACTGTTTTTT CASSGDRERTNEKLFF
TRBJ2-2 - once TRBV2 TGTGCCAGCAGTGACTATCAGGGAAGATCCGGGGAGCTGTTTTTT CASSDYQGRSGELFF
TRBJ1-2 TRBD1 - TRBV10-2 TGCGCCAGCAGTGATGGTTTGGGACAGGGGGCGGGCGGCTACACCTTC CASSDGLGQGAGGYTF